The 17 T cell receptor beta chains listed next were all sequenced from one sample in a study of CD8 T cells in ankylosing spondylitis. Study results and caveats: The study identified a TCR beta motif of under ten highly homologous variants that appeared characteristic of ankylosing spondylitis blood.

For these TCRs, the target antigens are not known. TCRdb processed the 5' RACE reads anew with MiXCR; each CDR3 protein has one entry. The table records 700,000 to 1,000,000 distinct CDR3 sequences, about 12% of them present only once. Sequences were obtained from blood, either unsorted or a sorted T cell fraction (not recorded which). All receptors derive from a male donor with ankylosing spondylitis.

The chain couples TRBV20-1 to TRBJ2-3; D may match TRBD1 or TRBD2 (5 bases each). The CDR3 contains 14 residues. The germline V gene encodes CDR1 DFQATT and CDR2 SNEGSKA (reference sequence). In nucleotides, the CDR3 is TGCAGCTTAACGGGACCACTGAGAACAGATACGCAGTATTTT. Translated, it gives CSLTGPLRTDTQYF.

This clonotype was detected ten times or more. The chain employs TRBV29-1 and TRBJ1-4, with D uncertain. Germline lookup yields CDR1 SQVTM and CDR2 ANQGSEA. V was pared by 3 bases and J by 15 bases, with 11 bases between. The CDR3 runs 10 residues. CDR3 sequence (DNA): TGCAGCGTTGAGTCAGGAAGGATGTTTTTT. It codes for CSVESGRMFF.

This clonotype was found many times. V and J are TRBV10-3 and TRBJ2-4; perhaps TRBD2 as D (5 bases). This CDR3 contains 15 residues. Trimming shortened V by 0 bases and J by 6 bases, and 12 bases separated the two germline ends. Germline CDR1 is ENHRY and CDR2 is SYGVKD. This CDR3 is CAISESQAAGNIQYF. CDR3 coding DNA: TGTGCCATCAGTGAGTCGCAAGCCGCGGGAAACATTCAGTACTTC.

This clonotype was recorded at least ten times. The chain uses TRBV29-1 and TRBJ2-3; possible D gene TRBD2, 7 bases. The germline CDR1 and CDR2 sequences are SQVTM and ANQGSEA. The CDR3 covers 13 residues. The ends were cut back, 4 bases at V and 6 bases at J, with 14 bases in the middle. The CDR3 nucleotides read TGCAGCGTTGGGGACACCGGGAGGGATACGCAGTATTTT. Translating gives CSVGDTGRDTQYF.

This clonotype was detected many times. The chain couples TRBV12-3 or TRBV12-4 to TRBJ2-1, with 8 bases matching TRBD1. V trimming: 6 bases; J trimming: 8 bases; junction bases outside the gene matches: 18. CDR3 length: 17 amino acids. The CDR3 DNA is TGTGCCAGCAGACCTTACGCGGGCAGGGGGCTAGGGGATGAGCAGTTCTTC. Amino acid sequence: CASRPYAGRGLGDEQFF.

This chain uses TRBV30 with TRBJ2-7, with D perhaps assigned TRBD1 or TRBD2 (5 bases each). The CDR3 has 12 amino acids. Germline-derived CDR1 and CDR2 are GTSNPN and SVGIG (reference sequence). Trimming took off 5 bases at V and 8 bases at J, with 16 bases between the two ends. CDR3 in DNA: TGTGCCTGGGCCTTCGGGGCAGGGAAGCAGTACTTC. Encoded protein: CAWAFGAGKQYF.

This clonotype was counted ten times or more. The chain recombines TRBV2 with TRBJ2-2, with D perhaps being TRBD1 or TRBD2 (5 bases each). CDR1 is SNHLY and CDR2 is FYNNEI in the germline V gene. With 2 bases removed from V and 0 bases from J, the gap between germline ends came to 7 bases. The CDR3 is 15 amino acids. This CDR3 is CASSELGPNTGELFF. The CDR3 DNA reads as TGTGCCAGCAGTGAATTGGGACCGAACACCGGGGAGCTGTTTTTT.

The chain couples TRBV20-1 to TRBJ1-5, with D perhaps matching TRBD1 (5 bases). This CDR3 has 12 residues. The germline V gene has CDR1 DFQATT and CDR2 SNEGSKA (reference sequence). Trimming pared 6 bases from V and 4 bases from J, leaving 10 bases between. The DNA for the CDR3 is TGCAGTGCAACGACAGTTAATCAGCCCCAGCATTTT. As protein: CSATTVNQPQHF.

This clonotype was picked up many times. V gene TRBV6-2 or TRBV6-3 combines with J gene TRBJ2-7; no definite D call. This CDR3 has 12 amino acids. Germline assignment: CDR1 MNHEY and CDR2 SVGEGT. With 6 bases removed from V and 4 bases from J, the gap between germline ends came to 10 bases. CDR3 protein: CASSQTYYEQYF. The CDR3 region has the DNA TGTGCCAGCAGCCAGACATATTACGAGCAGTACTTC.

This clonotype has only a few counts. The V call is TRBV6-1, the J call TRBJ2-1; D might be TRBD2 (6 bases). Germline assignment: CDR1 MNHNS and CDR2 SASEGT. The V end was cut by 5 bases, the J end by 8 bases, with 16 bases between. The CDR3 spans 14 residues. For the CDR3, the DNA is TGTGCCAGCAGTCCACTTGGAGGGTATCATGAGCAGTTCTTC. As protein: CASSPLGGYHEQFF.

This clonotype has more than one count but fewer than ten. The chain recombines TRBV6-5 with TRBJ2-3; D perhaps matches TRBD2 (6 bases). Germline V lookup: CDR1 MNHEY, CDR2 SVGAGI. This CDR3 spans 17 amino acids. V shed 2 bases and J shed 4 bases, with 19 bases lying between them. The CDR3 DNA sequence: TGTGCCAGCAGTTACAGTTATGCCGGGACTGCTCCAGATACGCAGTATTTT. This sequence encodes CASSYSYAGTAPDTQYF.

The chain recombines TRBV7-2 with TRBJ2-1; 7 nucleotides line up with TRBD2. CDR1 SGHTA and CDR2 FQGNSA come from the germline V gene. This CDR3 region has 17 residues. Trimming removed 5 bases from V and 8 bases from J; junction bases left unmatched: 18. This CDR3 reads CASSPLGRGGSLDEQFF. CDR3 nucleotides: TGTGCCAGCAGCCCCCTGGGTAGGGGCGGGAGTCTGGATGAGCAGTTCTTC.

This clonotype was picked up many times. In DNA, the CDR3 is TGCGCCAGCAGCTTTATTTCTGGGACGAATGAAAAACTGTTTTTT. Protein product: CASSFISGTNEKLFF. The rearrangement uses TRBV5-1 and TRBJ1-4, with D possibly matching TRBD1 (5 bases). With 2 bases removed from V and 5 bases from J, the gap between germline ends came to 13 bases. CDR1 is SGHRS, CDR2 YFSETQ, per germline. This CDR3 has 15 amino acids.

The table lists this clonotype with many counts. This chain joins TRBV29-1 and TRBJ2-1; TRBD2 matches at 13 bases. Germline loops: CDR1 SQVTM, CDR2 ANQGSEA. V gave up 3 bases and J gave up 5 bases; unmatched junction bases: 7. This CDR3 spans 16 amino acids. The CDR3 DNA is TGCAGCGTTGATAGGTCACTAGCGGGAGGGCACAATGAGCAGTTCTTC. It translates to CSVDRSLAGGHNEQFF.

CDR3 in amino acids: CASSSYSGEQYF. CDR3 in DNA: TGTGCCAGCAGCTCCTACAGTGGCGAGCAGTACTTC. The chain couples TRBV7-2 to TRBJ2-7; D unresolved. The germline gives CDR1 SGHTA, CDR2 FQGNSA. The CDR3 contains 12 residues. Trimming removed 4 bases from V and 6 bases from J, with 10 bases in between.

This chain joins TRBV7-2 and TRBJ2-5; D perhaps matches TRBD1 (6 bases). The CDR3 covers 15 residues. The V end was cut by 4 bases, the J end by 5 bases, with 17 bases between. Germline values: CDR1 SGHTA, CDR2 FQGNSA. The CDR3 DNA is TGTGCCAGCAGCTGGGCAGGGGTCCGGCGGGAGACCCAGTACTTC. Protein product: CASSWAGVRRETQYF.

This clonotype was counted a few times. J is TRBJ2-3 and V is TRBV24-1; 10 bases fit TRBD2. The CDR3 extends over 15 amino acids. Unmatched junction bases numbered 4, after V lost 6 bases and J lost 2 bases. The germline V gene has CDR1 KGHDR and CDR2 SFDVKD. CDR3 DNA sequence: TGTGCCACCAGTCGGACTAGCGGTGCCACAGATACGCAGTATTTT. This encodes CATSRTSGATDTQYF.